This passage covers 8 T cell receptor beta chains from one sample sequenced in a study of OX40 agonist ivuxolimab in advanced cancers. Profiled with immunoSEQ multiplex PCR; TCRdb holds only in-frame clones, not every one. The sample includes tens of thousands of clones, 70% to 90% of them seen just once. The sequencing used CD4+ or CD8+ T cells sorted from blood, collected in a trial of the OX40 agonist ivuxolimab. These receptors came from an adult with an advanced solid tumor such as melanoma, head and neck, liver or kidney cancer.

The rearrangement joins TRBV27 to TRBJ2-1; the D call may be TRBD1 or TRBD2 (5 bases each). The CDR3 extends over 13 amino acids. Per the germline V gene, CDR1 is MNHEY and CDR2 is SMNVEV (reference sequence). V was cut by 3 bases and J by 6 bases, with 9 bases left in between. In DNA form, the CDR3 reads TGTGCCAGCAGTTTGGCAGGGACCAATGAGCAGTTCTTC. Translating gives CASSLAGTNEQFF.

This clone was counted once. The V call is TRBV4-1, the J call TRBJ2-7; D is perhaps TRBD2 (6 bases). Germline V gene lookup returns CDR1 MGHRA and CDR2 YSYEKL. This CDR3 has 14 residues. V shed 0 bases and J shed 4 bases, with 10 bases lying between them. The CDR3 spells CASSQDVRGYEQYF. CDR3 nucleotides: TGCGCCAGCAGCCAAGATGTCCGGGGGTACGAGCAGTACTTC.

CDR3 sequence: CASRKRENTGELFF. In DNA, the CDR3 is TGCGCCAGTCGGAAGCGGGAGAACACCGGGGAGCTGTTTTTT. The chain recombines TRBV10-1 with TRBJ2-2; 7 bases are shared with TRBD2. The trim removed 9 bases at V and 1 base at J, leaving 5 bases unmatched. CDR3 length: 14 amino acids. Germline-derived CDR1 and CDR2 are WNHNN and SYGVQD (reference sequence).

This clone was detected only once. This chain connects TRBV4-1 to TRBJ2-3; 7 bases align to TRBD2. V dropped 8 bases and J dropped 7; count of bases not matched to a gene: 18. Per germline, CDR1 MGHRA and CDR2 YSYEKL. The CDR3 is 16 amino acids. The CDR3, as DNA: TGCGCCAGCTCCCAAGCGGGGACTTATGGTATGAATACGCAGTATTTT. Residues: CASSQAGTYGMNTQYF.

The chain couples TRBV5-1 to TRBJ2-2; 7 bases agree with TRBD1. Germline V gives CDR1 SGHRS, CDR2 YFSETQ. V was clipped by 4 bases and J by 2 bases; unmatched bases: 5. This CDR3 has 15 amino acids. The chain's CDR3 is CASSPGTVNTGELFF. CDR3 nucleotide sequence: TGCGCCAGCAGCCCGGGGACAGTTAACACCGGGGAGCTGTTTTTT. Variable domain in full (rest from reference TRBV5-1 and TRBJ2-2): KAGVTQTPRYLIKTRGQQVTLSCSPISGHRSVSWYQQTPGQGLQFLFEYFSETQRNKGNFPGRFSGRQFSNSRSEMNVSTLELGDSALYLCASSPGTVNTGELFFGEGSRLTVL.

The rearrangement uses TRBV9 and TRBJ2-3, with D uncertain. With 3 bases removed from V and 0 bases from J, the gap between germline ends came to 8 bases. CDR1 and CDR2 from the germline V gene are SGDLS and YYNGEE. The CDR3 totals 14 residues. The CDR3 DNA is TGTGCCAGCAGCGCCTTGTCTAGCACAGATACGCAGTATTTT. The encoded protein is CASSALSSTDTQYF.

The chain uses TRBV13 and TRBJ2-1; D uncertain. Trimming pared 4 bases from V and 12 bases from J, leaving 13 bases between. Germline V gene lookup returns CDR1 PRHDT and CDR2 FYEKMQ (reference sequence). There are 12 residues in the CDR3. CDR3 in amino acids: CASSSPGPPQFF. The CDR3 DNA reads as TGTGCCAGCAGCTCCCCCGGGCCACCGCAGTTCTTC.

V gene TRBV2 combines with J gene TRBJ2-5; D is ambiguous. Trimming left V 6 bases short and J 7 bases short, with 12 bases between. The CDR3 runs to 12 residues. Looked up from germline, CDR1 is SNHLY and CDR2 is FYNNEI. CDR3: CASRVTRGTQYF. The CDR3 region has the DNA TGTGCCAGCAGGGTTACCCGAGGGACCCAGTACTTC.